The present T cell receptor (beta chain) was sequenced within a study of T cells after posttransplantation cyclophosphamide (dated by TCRdb to the mid-2010s). Turning to the overall study: The study tracked T cell repertoire reconstitution by TRB sequencing after myeloablative bone marrow transplantation using posttransplantation cyclophosphamide as GVHD prophylaxis. TRA and TRB clonality were tightly correlated in roughly ten samples, so subsequent TCR analyses focused on TRB only. Public TRB sequences were compared against a database of over 3,500 sequences linked to responses to pathogens, tumor antigens, self-antigens and alloantigens. Blood from all 35 or so PTCy patients who had 1-year posttransplant specimens underwent TRB sequencing. Samples from 35 to 45 PTCy-treated patients, along with samples from approximately 15 of their related bone marrow donors, underwent antigen receptor sequencing. TRB sequencing was also done on up to about 3 additional blood samples from 2 to 5.2 years after transplant in 3 patients, and on pretransplant blood from 4 patients. Results and caveats for the whole study, not just this receptor: At 1-2 months, donor-recipient similarity was low but rose over the first year, and the later blood repertoires were often dominated by donor CD8+ memory clones. Across over 40 patients, TRB clonality was highly associated with recipient CMV seropositivity and CMV reactivation, and diversity in PTCy patients was similar to diversity in CNI/methotrexate controls. The TRB repertoires of T cells infiltrating skin or the GI tract showed only limited overlap with the TRB repertoires found in blood.

This clone has just a few counts. The target of this receptor is not known. The junction and the germline gene differ at one end; a read error may be behind it. The CDR3 runs 15 amino acids, cysteine and phenylalanine included. Only the CDR3 part of the read is kept: 45 bases, read in frame from the first base. Taken from the germline V gene, the CDR1 and CDR2 loops are MNHNS and SASEGT. TRB sequencing used genomic DNA with the immunoSEQ assay at survey resolution or the hsTCRB kit. The authors processed their data as follows. The immunoSEQ software handled initial read processing, and the LymphoSeq R package was used for repertoire analyses. Clonality was calculated as 1 minus normalized Shannon entropy, and the Gini coefficient was also calculated for each TRB dataset. To infer phenotypes in unsorted samples, TRB sequences from sorted subsets of the recipient or donor were mapped onto the unsorted samples of the same recipient. TCRdb took over this immuneACCESS table, retaining in-frame rearrangements with V and J assigned. Such tables are incomplete; in checked studies, under half of the missing clones stem from an unresolved V gene, and the remainder is unexplained. V, J and clone size are those of that table, while D and trimming were read from the DNA. The table puts about 37,000 clones in this sample, none counted just once. The biggest ten clones account for roughly 5.9% of the sample.

Related bone marrow donors provided peripheral blood samples on the day of marrow donation. Peripheral blood and bone marrow mononuclear cells were isolated by Ficoll-Hypaque density centrifugation and cryopreserved. Sequences were obtained from PBMCs. The rearranged chain carries TRBV6-1 and TRBJ2-5; a stretch of 7 junction bases matches TRBD2. The sequence came from a man under 40 in good health and a related stem cell transplant donor. The nucleotides read TGTGCCAGCAGGGAAGGAGGGAGGGGAGGAGAGACCCAGTACTTC. Translated, it gives CASREGGRGGETQYF.